These T cell receptor beta chains were read from a single sample in a study of cytomegalovirus exposure and HLA in healthy donors. Generated by immunoSEQ multiplex PCR, the TCRdb table keeps only in-frame clones and is missing some. The sample shows approximately 170,000 clones, about 89% of them seen only once. The sample was PBMCs. The receptors originated from a woman aged 18-30 years in good health and CMV-seropositive. Both conserved end residues are part of each CDR3. The D gene is left open where the match is weak.

V	D	J	DNA	CDR3
TRBV5-8	TRBD1	TRBJ2-1	TGTGCCAGCAGATATGGACAGGTAAACAATGAGCAGTTCTTC	CASRYGQVNNEQFF
TRBV14	NA	TRBJ1-1	TGTGCCAGCAGCCAAGATTTCATGAACACTGAAGCTTTCTTT	CASSQDFMNTEAFF
TRBV5-1	NA	TRBJ2-3	TGCGCCAGCAGCCTAGTCAGAACGGGGGGCTCGACAGATACGCAGTATTTT	CASSLVRTGGSTDTQYF
TRBV29-1	TRBD2	TRBJ2-1	TGCAGCGTCGTTGGTGCCAGGGACCCTGACGGGAGGGCCCGGGCCAATGAGCAGTTCTTC	CSVVGARDPDGRARANEQFF
TRBV28	NA	TRBJ1-5	TGTGCCAGCCATGGGGCGGGGAGACAGCCCCAGCATTTT	CASHGAGRQPQHF
TRBV6-1	TRBD2	TRBJ2-1	TGTGCCAGCAGTTGGACTAGCGGCTACAATGAGCAGTTCTTC	CASSWTSGYNEQFF
TRBV6-5	TRBD1	TRBJ1-4	TGTGCCAGCAGCCCAACAGGGGGAGATGAAAAACTGTTTTTT	CASSPTGGDEKLFF
TRBV5-4	TRBD2	TRBJ2-1	TGTGCCAGCAGCTCAAGCGGGAGGGTGTACAATGAGCAGTTCTTC	CASSSSGRVYNEQFF
TRBV5-1	TRBD1	TRBJ1-1	TGCGCCAGCAGCGAGGGACAGGGGGTGTCCAACACTGAAGCTTTCTTT	CASSEGQGVSNTEAFF
TRBV6-1	NA	TRBJ2-7	TGTGCCAGCATCCGCGGCGGGCGCTCCTACGAGCAGTACTTC	CASIRGGRSYEQYF